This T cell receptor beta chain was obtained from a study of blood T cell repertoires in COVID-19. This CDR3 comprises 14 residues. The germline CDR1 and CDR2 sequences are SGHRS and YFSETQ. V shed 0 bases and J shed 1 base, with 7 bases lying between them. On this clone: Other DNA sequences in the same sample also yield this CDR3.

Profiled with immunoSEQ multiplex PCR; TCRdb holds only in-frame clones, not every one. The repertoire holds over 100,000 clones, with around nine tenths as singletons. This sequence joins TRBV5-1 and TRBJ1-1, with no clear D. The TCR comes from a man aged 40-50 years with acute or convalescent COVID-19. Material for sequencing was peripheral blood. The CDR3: CASSLASGNTEAFF. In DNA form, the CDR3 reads TGCGCCAGCAGCTTGGCGTCGGGGAACACTGAAGCTTTCTTT.